This is a list of T cell receptor beta chains from one sample in a study of blood T cell repertoires in COVID-19. Libraries were prepared by immunoSEQ multiplex PCR; TCRdb keeps only in-frame clonotypes and omits some of them. The sample has some 240,000 clones; approximately 89% are singletons. Input material: peripheral blood. These receptors originate from an older woman with COVID-19, enrolled during active disease. CDR3s include the opening cysteine and the closing phenylalanine or tryptophan. The D gene is left open where the match is weak. Only some rows state a clone size, as once, few, many or a class for expanded clones.

clone_size d_call j_call v_call cdr3_nt cdr3_aa
. TRBD1 TRBJ1-3 TRBV7-6 TGTGCCAGCAGCGGCGGTCCCGGACAGGACAACACCATATATTTT CASSGGPGQDNTIYF
. . TRBJ1-5 TRBV5-6 TGTGCCAGCAGCTTGGACGGGAGCAATCAGCCCCAGCATTTT CASSLDGSNQPQHF
. . TRBJ2-7 TRBV6-5 TGTGCCAGCAGTTTGAACGGGAATTCCTACGAGCAGTACTTC CASSLNGNSYEQYF
. . TRBJ2-7 TRBV6-5 TGTGCCAGCAGTACGTTGGGGGGTACATCCTACGAGCAGTACTTC CASSTLGGTSYEQYF
. . TRBJ2-3 TRBV11-3 TGTGCCAGCAGCTTAGGCGGGGACACAGATACGCAGTATTTT CASSLGGDTDTQYF
once TRBD1 TRBJ2-7 TRBV19 TGTGCCAGTACCGAGACAGGGGGCTCGGGGGAGCAGTACTTC CASTETGGSGEQYF
. TRBD1 TRBJ1-3 TRBV10-3 TGTGCCATCAGTGGGGGACAGGGGGCGAAGTCTGGAAACACCATATATTTT CAISGGQGAKSGNTIYF
. TRBD2 TRBJ2-1 TRBV3-1/TRBV3-2 TGTGCCAGCAGCCAAGGAAGCGGGAGGGCCAGGTTCTTC CASSQGSGRARFF
. . TRBJ2-7 TRBV7-2 TGTGCCAGCTCCCCCCCACCGGGAAGGAAGGGCGAGCAGTACTTC CASSPPPGRKGEQYF
. . TRBJ2-7 TRBV5-1 TGCGCCAGCAGCTTGGTTAGCGGCGGTTCTGACGAGCAGTACTTC CASSLVSGGSDEQYF
few . TRBJ1-2 TRBV28 TGTGCCAGCAGTCCCAGGTTTCGTGGTGGGGGCTACACCTTC CASSPRFRGGGYTF
. . TRBJ2-2 TRBV29-1 TGCAGCGTTTTACAGCCGAACACCGGGGAGCTGTTTTTT CSVLQPNTGELFF
once . TRBJ2-3 TRBV27 TGTGCCAGCAGTTTACCAGCGGCCTCCACAGATACGCAGTATTTT CASSLPAASTDTQYF
. . TRBJ2-5 TRBV11-3 TGTGCCAGCAGCTTAGATACTGAGACCCAGTACTTC CASSLDTETQYF
. . TRBJ1-5 TRBV19 TGTGCCAGTACCCAGGGGCCATATAGCAATCAGCCCCAGCATTTT CASTQGPYSNQPQHF
. TRBD1 TRBJ1-4 TRBV4-1 TGCGCCAGCAGCCGCCCGGGACAGGGGTATGAAAAACTGTTTTTT CASSRPGQGYEKLFF
. TRBD2 TRBJ2-2 TRBV2 TGTGCCAGCAGTGAAAGGTCGGGACTAGCGGGGTTGGTCGGGGAGCTGTTTTTT CASSERSGLAGLVGELFF
. . TRBJ1-5 TRBV4-1 TGCGCCAGCAGCCAAGATCGGGGTCAGCCCCAGCATTTT CASSQDRGQPQHF
. . TRBJ2-7 TRBV28 TGTGCCAGCAGCTCGGTAGGGCAGGGCTACGAGCAGTACTTC CASSSVGQGYEQYF
. . TRBJ1-6 TRBV5-1 TGCGCCAGCAGCCTAGCCTGGAATTCACCCCTCCACTTT CASSLAWNSPLHF
. TRBD1 TRBJ1-6 TRBV5-6 TGTGCCAGCAGCTTGTGGGACAGATGGAATTCACCCCTCCACTTT CASSLWDRWNSPLHF
. . TRBJ1-2 TRBV7-2 TGTGCCAGCAGGTCCGGGGGTTATTATGGCTACACCTTC CASRSGGYYGYTF
. . TRBJ1-2 TRBV5-1 TGCGCCAGCAGCTTGGACGGCGGCCCCTATGGCTACACCTTC CASSLDGGPYGYTF
. . TRBJ1-4 TRBV28 TGTGCCAGCAGTTTAGCCTCGGGGACTTATAATGAAAAACTGTTTTTT CASSLASGTYNEKLFF
. . TRBJ2-7 TRBV12-3/TRBV12-4 TGTGCCAGCAGTTTTGTGCAGGGTCCGCAGTACTTC CASSFVQGPQYF
. . TRBJ2-3 TRBV3-1/TRBV3-2 TGTGCCAGCAGCCGACAGGGCACAGATACGCAGTATTTT CASSRQGTDTQYF
few TRBD2 TRBJ2-1 TRBV4-1 TGCGCCAGCAGCCAACCTAGCGGTTATGGTGCGGGGAATGAGCAGTTCTTC CASSQPSGYGAGNEQFF
. . TRBJ1-2 TRBV29-1 TGCAGCGTTGAAGATCTGGCAGAGAGATCTAGGAGTGGCTACACCTTC CSVEDLAERSRSGYTF
. TRBD2 TRBJ2-5 TRBV5-4 TGTGCCAGCAGGTCCGGGACTAGCGGGTTACAAGAGACCCAGTACTTC CASRSGTSGLQETQYF
. . TRBJ1-1 TRBV14 TGTGCCAGCAGCCAAGCGAGGAACACTGAAGCTTTCTTT CASSQARNTEAFF
. . TRBJ1-2 TRBV30 TGTGCCTGGAGTAACAGGGCCGACTATGGCTACACCTTC CAWSNRADYGYTF
. . TRBJ1-2 TRBV19 TGTGCCAGTAGTATAGGACAGATAAACTATGGCTACACCTTC CASSIGQINYGYTF
. . TRBJ2-6 TRBV30 TGTGCCTGGAGTGTACTGGGGCAACCTGGGGCCAACGTCCTGACTTTC CAWSVLGQPGANVLTF
. . TRBJ2-7 TRBV5-3 TGTGCCAGAAGCGCGAATTCCGGTGCCTACGAGCAGTACTTC CARSANSGAYEQYF
. TRBD1 TRBJ2-1 TRBV5-6 TGTGCCAGCAGCTTAAGGGGGCGCGATGAGCAGTTCTTC CASSLRGRDEQFF
once TRBD1 TRBJ1-1 TRBV27 TGTGCCAGCAGTTTATTTCCGGGACAGGGAAGGACTGAAGCTTTCTTT CASSLFPGQGRTEAFF
. TRBD1 TRBJ1-1 TRBV7-9 TGTGCCAGCAGCTTGGGACAGTGGAACACTGAAGCTTTCTTT CASSLGQWNTEAFF
. TRBD2 TRBJ2-3 TRBV6-2/TRBV6-3 TGTGCCAGCAGTCGGGGACTAGCCGGCACAGATACGCAGTATTTT CASSRGLAGTDTQYF
. . TRBJ1-1 TRBV6-6 TGTGCCAGCAAGTCGTCAGACACTGAAGCTTTCTTT CASKSSDTEAFF
. . TRBJ1-5 TRBV3-1/TRBV3-2 TGTGCCAGCAGCCAAGATTCTCTCAATCAGCCCCAGCATTTT CASSQDSLNQPQHF
. TRBD1 TRBJ1-5 TRBV30 TGTGCCTGGAGTGCCTCAGGGGGGAGGCCCCAGCATTTT CAWSASGGRPQHF
. . TRBJ2-1 TRBV28 TGTGCCAGCAGAAAAGGAATAGGGGATGGTGAGCAGTTCTTC CASRKGIGDGEQFF